Each of the 16 T cell receptor beta chains below was sequenced from the same sample in a study of cytomegalovirus exposure and HLA in healthy donors. The PCR used 60 Vbeta and 13 Jbeta primers. TCRdb's copy holds only in-frame clones and misses some; the assay was immunoSEQ multiplex PCR. Of about 100,000 clones detected, roughly four fifths appear once; the ten largest clones hold under 20%. The sample comprised PBMCs. The source of these receptors is a woman in her fifties or sixties in good health and CMV-seropositive.

The J gene is TRBJ2-1, the V gene TRBV18; no reliable D call. The CDR3 is 16 residues long. The germline V and J ends were trimmed by 5 bases and 6 bases, with 20 bases remaining between them. CDR1 and CDR2 from the germline V gene are KGHSH and LQKENI. CDR3: CASSFRPSAPLNEQFF. CDR3 coding DNA: TGTGCCAGCTCATTCCGACCAAGCGCCCCTCTCAATGAGCAGTTCTTC.

The chain is built from TRBV6-5 and TRBJ1-1; D is unresolved. The CDR3 extends over 13 amino acids. CDR1 and CDR2 from the germline V gene are MNHEY and SVGAGI. V gave up 0 bases and J gave up 4 bases, with 6 bases separating them. In DNA, the CDR3 is TGTGCCAGCAGTTACTCAGGAGGCACTGAAGCTTTCTTT. Translating it yields CASSYSGGTEAFF.

This chain connects TRBV6-1 to TRBJ2-5; the match to TRBD2 covers 11 bases. The tail of the sequence fits TRBJ2-7 better, so the J call may be wrong. This CDR3 region has 15 residues. Germline CDR1 reads MNHNS; CDR2 reads SASEGT. The CDR3: CASSQGLAGTYEQYF. The CDR3 DNA reads as TGTGCCAGCAGCCAAGGACTAGCGGGTACCTACGAGCAGTACTTC.

There are a few counts of this clone. This chain connects TRBV13 to TRBJ2-2; 9 positions agree with TRBD2. Germline CDR1 PRHDT, CDR2 FYEKMQ (reference sequence). V was pared by 0 bases and J by 4 bases, with 0 bases of the junction left unmatched. There are 15 residues in the CDR3. CDR3 amino acids: CASSLGSGSTGELFF. The CDR3 DNA is TGTGCCAGCAGCTTAGGTAGCGGGAGCACCGGGGAGCTGTTTTTT.

The chain employs TRBV19 and TRBJ1-5; D is ambiguous. V gave up 6 bases and J gave up 6 bases, with 9 bases separating them. This CDR3 region has 12 residues. Germline lookup yields CDR1 LNHDA and CDR2 SQIVND (reference sequence). The CDR3 bases are TGTGCCAGTAGGAGGGTCGGTCAGCCCCAGCATTTT. It is translated as CASRRVGQPQHF.

This chain connects TRBV5-1 to TRBJ2-5, with D possibly matching TRBD2 (5 bases). The end of the DNA fits TRBJ2-7 better, so the J call may be wrong. From germline, CDR1 is SGHRS and CDR2 YFSETQ. CDR3 length: 14 amino acids. DNA of the CDR3: TGCGCCAGCAGCTTGGTCGGGAACCCCTACGAGCAGTACTTC. It specifies CASSLVGNPYEQYF.

This clone was observed a handful of times. The J gene is TRBJ1-2, the V gene TRBV27, with D maybe TRBD1 (6 bases). Per the germline V gene, CDR1 is MNHEY and CDR2 is SMNVEV (reference sequence). The CDR3 totals 15 residues. V lost 5 bases, J lost 6 bases, and 19 bases lay in between. The DNA of the CDR3 is TGTGCCAGCAGTCCGAAAGGACAAAAGGGGGATGGCTACACCTTC. Translating gives CASSPKGQKGDGYTF.

The CDR3 coding sequence is TGCAGCGCGACCCAGGGACAGTACACTGAAGCTTTCTTT. Protein: CSATQGQYTEAFF. This chain joins TRBV29-1 and TRBJ1-1, with 7 bases fitting TRBD1. Germline lookup yields CDR1 SQVTM and CDR2 ANQGSEA. The CDR3 runs to 13 residues. The V gene end was trimmed by 7 bases and the J gene end by 3 bases; junction bases not matched to a gene: 8.

The V call is TRBV19, the J call TRBJ1-2; D gene ambiguous. CDR3 length equals 15 residues. Germline assignment: CDR1 LNHDA and CDR2 SQIVND (reference sequence). V was clipped by 5 bases and J by 2 bases, with 15 bases between them. CDR3 DNA sequence: TGTGCCAGTAGTCGACGTAGCGGAGGGAACTATGGCTACACCTTC. Translation: CASSRRSGGNYGYTF.

V gene TRBV28 combines with J gene TRBJ1-2; D perhaps matches TRBD1 (5 bases). The CDR3 extends over 12 amino acids. V was cut by 5 bases and J by 4 bases, with 8 bases left in between. The germline V gene encodes CDR1 MDHEN and CDR2 SYDVKM. CDR3 nucleotides: TGTGCCAGCAGTCAGGGTCTCTATGGCTACACCTTC. Translation gives CASSQGLYGYTF.

This sequence joins TRBV19 and TRBJ1-2, with D maybe TRBD1 (6 bases). Trimming removed 6 bases at V and 2 bases at J, with 13 bases between. Looked up from germline, CDR1 is LNHDA and CDR2 is SQIVND (reference sequence). The CDR3 is 14 amino acids. The DNA of the CDR3 is TGTGCCAGTAGGCCGGGACAAGCGAACTATGGCTACACCTTC. Its protein product is CASRPGQANYGYTF.

This clone was found once. The chain couples TRBV2 to TRBJ1-1; a weak D match, TRBD1 (6 bases). With 4 bases removed from V and 0 bases from J, the gap between germline ends came to 15 bases. Germline V gives CDR1 SNHLY, CDR2 FYNNEI. The CDR3 totals 16 residues. CDR3 DNA sequence: TGTGCCAGCAGTGCCCGTTTTTCAGGGGTGAACACTGAAGCTTTCTTT. This codes for CASSARFSGVNTEAFF. The full variable domain, with the rest looked up from reference TRBV2 and TRBJ1-1, is EPEVTQTPSHQVTQMGQEVILRCVPISNHLYFYWYRQILGQKVEFLVSFYNNEISEKSEIFDDQFSVERPDGSNFTLKIRSTKLEDSAMYFCASSARFSGVNTEAFFGQGTRLTVV.

The chain joins TRBV28 to TRBJ2-3; D is ambiguous. Per the germline V gene, CDR1 is MDHEN and CDR2 is SYDVKM. This CDR3 has 15 residues. V lost 2 bases to trimming and J lost 4 bases, with 13 bases between them. The CDR3 spells CASSLGQEAADTQYF. The DNA for the CDR3 is TGTGCCAGCAGTTTAGGGCAAGAAGCAGCAGATACGCAGTATTTT.

The J gene is TRBJ1-5, the V gene TRBV2, with D perhaps TRBD1 (6 bases). The V end was cut by 7 bases, the J end by 2 bases, with 12 bases between. This CDR3 contains 14 residues. CDR1 SNHLY and CDR2 FYNNEI come from the germline V gene. The CDR3 loop is CASTPSGGNQPQHF. CDR3 nucleotide sequence: TGTGCCAGCACTCCCTCAGGGGGCAATCAGCCCCAGCATTTT.

The V gene is TRBV19, the J gene TRBJ2-1; perhaps TRBD1 as D (5 bases). V was shortened by 8 bases and J by 9 bases, with 11 bases between the two germline ends. The length of the CDR3 is 11 residues. Germline CDR1 reads LNHDA; CDR2 reads SQIVND (reference sequence). For the CDR3, the DNA is TGTGCCAGTTGGTGGGGCGGTGAGCAGTTCTTC. Protein sequence: CASWWGGEQFF.

The rearrangement joins TRBV18 to TRBJ2-7; 7 positions agree with TRBD1. Germline CDR1 KGHSH, CDR2 LQKENI. This CDR3 has 15 residues. After removal of 3 bases from V and 1 base from J, the junction contained 6 bases not matched to a gene. The CDR3 protein is CASSPPGQRSYEQYF. For the CDR3, the DNA is TGTGCCAGCTCACCTCCGGGACAGCGTTCCTACGAGCAGTACTTC.